This T cell receptor (beta chain) is from a study of OX40 agonist ivuxolimab in advanced cancers. Study background: Therapy given before enrollment (anti-PD-1, anti-PD-L1 or anti-CTLA-4) was allowed, and over 35% had some.

Profiling relied on immunoSEQ multiplex PCR, and the TCRdb table lists in-frame clones only, not all of them. The profile covers tens of thousands of clones, with 74% appearing a single time and less than 20% taken by the ten largest. CDR1 and CDR2 from the germline V gene are KGHSH and LQKENI. The ends were cut back, 1 base at V and 4 bases at J, with 9 bases in the middle. The CDR3 is 14 amino acids. The clonotype was recovered from an adult with an advanced solid tumor such as melanoma, head and neck, liver or kidney cancer. The chain joins TRBV18 to TRBJ2-3; D not resolved. The source material was CD4+ or CD8+ T cells sorted from blood, sampled in a trial of the OX40 agonist ivuxolimab. Here the CDR3 reads CASSPQGLADTQYF. Here the CDR3 DNA reads TGTGCCAGCTCACCACAAGGGCTTGCAGATACGCAGTATTTT.